This TCR beta chain comes out of a study of T cell repertoires in cytomegalovirus infection. The wider study: From public TCR beta signatures came an indication of both CMV infection and matching HLA type. Overall study findings and caveats: Clonotypes of TCR beta that were HLA-C-restricted and CMV-specific dominated the ex vivo response. CMV carriers having the relevant HLA were flagged by cumulative public TCR beta family frequency.

Germline V gene data show CDR1 as SEHNR and CDR2 as FQNEAQ (reference sequence). V was trimmed by 3 bases and J by 8 bases, leaving 14 bases between them. The CDR3 is 14 amino acids. On this clonotype itself: Antigen specificity is unknown.

TCRdb processed the reads anew with MiXCR; each CDR3 protein has one entry. Counted here are approximately 200,000 distinct CDR3 sequences, over 20% occurring once; the ten biggest clones make up 15% to 20%. The source is a human donor in good health (CMV status not recorded). Some clones in this sample may be carry-over from other donors' samples. The sample was CD8+ T cells from PBMCs. The chain has TRBV7-9 and TRBJ2-1; possibly TRBD1 or TRBD2 for D (5 bases each). CDR3 DNA sequence: TGTGCCAGCAGCTTGTGGGACGAGGTCCATGAGCAGTTCTTC. It is translated as CASSLWDEVHEQFF. The whole variable domain, filled in from reference TRBV7-9 and TRBJ2-1, reads DTGVSQNPRHKITKRGQNVTFRCDPISEHNRLYWYRQTLGQGPEFLTYFQNEAQLEKSRLLSDRFSAERPKGSFSTLEIQRTEQGDSAMYLCASSLWDEVHEQFFGPGTRLTVL.